This record covers a single T cell receptor beta chain. The germline V gene encodes CDR1 SGHKS and CDR2 YYEKEE (reference sequence). The ends lost 4 bases at V and 0 bases at J; junction bases unmatched: 15. The CDR3 length is 18 residues. The data are from a study of T cell changes during pregnancy in multiple sclerosis. Some clones are missing from TCRdb's copy, which holds only in-frame ones; the method was immunoSEQ multiplex PCR. This sample carries 45,000 to 65,000 clones, about nine tenths of them seen once, and the ten largest clones take under 0.3%. The V gene is TRBV5-5, the J gene TRBJ1-1; TRBD1 agrees at 7 bases. This receptor was obtained from a female donor with multiple sclerosis, enrolled in a pregnancy study. The sequencing here drew on CD4+ T cells from peripheral blood mononuclear cells, taken in the second trimester of pregnancy. CDR3 in DNA: TGTGCCAGCAGCCCCAGACAGGGAATGAGGGCCATGAACACTGAAGCTTTCTTT. Its translation: CASSPRQGMRAMNTEAFF.